This passage covers 23 T cell receptor beta chains from one sample sequenced in a study of Graves' ophthalmopathy and Graves' hyperthyroidism. RNA transcripts were the template, and TCR beta CDR3 regions were amplified from them. RT-PCR with HTBI primers came first, then second-round multiplex PCR. Using its own MiXCR run on the multiplex PCR reads, TCRdb lists one record per CDR3 protein. The sample shows about 700,000 distinct CDR3 sequences, 40% of them seen only once. Sequencing was carried out using peripheral blood. The receptors originated from an adult man with Graves' ophthalmopathy.

This clonotype has more than one count but fewer than ten. The rearrangement joins TRBV5-1 to TRBJ1-2; D may be TRBD1 (5 bases). The CDR3 is 14 amino acids. V was cut by 4 bases and J by 3 bases, with 13 bases left in between. Per germline, CDR1 SGHRS and CDR2 YFSETQ. Written as DNA, the CDR3 is TGCGCCAGCAGCGAAGGGGACCGCTACTATGGCTACACCTTC. As protein: CASSEGDRYYGYTF.

The chain employs TRBV10-1 and TRBJ1-2, with 8 bases aligning to TRBD1. Losses at the gene ends were 2 bases for V and 8 bases for J; bases not matched to a gene: 7. The CDR3 contains 14 residues. Germline V gene data show CDR1 as WNHNN and CDR2 as SYGVQD (reference sequence). The CDR3 nucleotides read TGCGCCAGCAGTGAGCCGACAGGGGTTTTCGGCTACACCTTC. As protein: CASSEPTGVFGYTF.

This clonotype has just a few counts. This chain links TRBV19 with TRBJ1-5; D may be TRBD1 (5 bases). This CDR3 is 12 amino acids long. V dropped 6 bases and J dropped 5 bases, with 8 bases sitting between them. Germline V gene sequence: CDR1 LNHDA, CDR2 SQIVND (reference sequence). The CDR3 protein is CASRWGDQPQHF. In DNA, the CDR3 is TGTGCCAGTAGATGGGGCGATCAGCCCCAGCATTTT.

The chain is built from TRBV25-1 and TRBJ1-2; D might be TRBD1 (5 bases). Trimming took off 6 bases at V and 10 bases at J, with 21 bases between the two ends. Germline CDR1 and CDR2: MGHDK and SYGVNS. The CDR3 contains 14 residues. In DNA, the CDR3 is TGTGCCAGCAGCCAATTGACAGCCCTAGGTGACTACACCTTC. As protein: CASSQLTALGDYTF.

The chain employs TRBV7-9 and TRBJ1-1, with D possibly matching TRBD1 (6 bases). V was trimmed by 1 base and J by 11 bases, leaving 11 bases between them. Germline V lookup: CDR1 SEHNR, CDR2 FQNEAQ (reference sequence). The CDR3 totals 12 residues. CDR3 sequence (DNA): TGTGCCAGCAGCTTAGGTACAGGGAGGGCTTTCTTT. Its translation is CASSLGTGRAFF.

This clonotype was found a few times. The chain uses TRBV20-1 and TRBJ2-5; 8 positions agree with TRBD1. The germline V gene has CDR1 DFQATT and CDR2 SNEGSKA (reference sequence). The CDR3 runs to 13 residues. The CDR3 sequence: CSPLHRGKETQYF. CDR3 in DNA: TGCAGCCCTTTACACAGGGGGAAAGAGACCCAGTACTTC.

This chain links TRBV29-1 with TRBJ1-5; no clear D gene. Germline V gene sequence: CDR1 SQVTM, CDR2 ANQGSEA. This CDR3 has 12 residues. The germline V and J ends were trimmed by 7 bases and 11 bases, with 18 bases remaining between them. The CDR3 coding sequence is TGCAGCGCCGTCCCAGGAGAAGAGACCCAGCATTTT. Translation gives CSAVPGEETQHF.

The chain recombines TRBV10-3 with TRBJ2-7; 8 nucleotides agree with TRBD2. Germline V CDR1 and CDR2: ENHRY, SYGVKD. CDR3 length equals 15 residues. Trimming at V came to 3 bases and at J to 3 bases, leaving 7 bases not matched to a gene. DNA of the CDR3: TGTGCCATCAGTGAACGGGGGGGCGTTTACTACGAGCAGTACTTC. Protein sequence: CAISERGGVYYEQYF.

A few counts support this clonotype. J is TRBJ1-5 and V is TRBV20-1, with D possibly TRBD1 on 5 matching bases. Germline values: CDR1 DFQATT, CDR2 SNEGSKA (reference sequence). This CDR3 region has 17 residues. The CDR3 DNA sequence: TGCAGCACCTTAAACCCACTACAGGCGCTTAGCAATCAGCCCCAGCATTTT. Protein product: CSTLNPLQALSNQPQHF.

The chain recombines TRBV6-1 with TRBJ1-2; a possible D gene is TRBD1 (5 bases). V lost 0 bases and J 2 bases, leaving 10 bases between the germline ends. The germline CDR1 and CDR2 sequences are MNHNS and SASEGT. The CDR3 covers 15 residues. CDR3 sequence reads: CASSEAPGLNYGYTF. Here the CDR3 DNA reads TGTGCCAGCAGTGAAGCGCCGGGACTAAACTATGGCTACACCTTC.

The CDR3, as DNA: TGCAGCGTTGTAGGGATCAATGAGCAGTTCTTC. Amino acid sequence: CSVVGINEQFF. The rearrangement uses TRBV29-1 and TRBJ2-7; D gene unclear. Near its end, the DNA agrees better with TRBJ2-1, so the J call may be wrong. Germline lookup yields CDR1 SQVTM and CDR2 ANQGSEA. This CDR3 is 11 amino acids long.

The chain employs TRBV25-1 and TRBJ2-7; the match to TRBD1 covers 7 bases. Germline V CDR1 and CDR2: MGHDK, SYGVNS. The V and J ends lost 5 bases and 2 bases, in that order; junction bases with no gene match: 6. This CDR3 has 14 amino acids. The DNA of the CDR3 is TGTGCCAGCAGTAGGCCCAGGGGGACCTACGAGCAGTACTTC. This sequence encodes CASSRPRGTYEQYF.

This clonotype came up a few times. V and J are TRBV14 and TRBJ1-1; D possibly corresponds to TRBD1 (6 bases). The CDR3 spans 14 residues. Germline loops: CDR1 SGHDN, CDR2 FVKESK. Trimming removed 6 bases at V and 1 base at J, with 12 bases between. CDR3 in DNA: TGTGCCAGCAGTCCCGGGGGCAAGAACACTGAAGCTTTCTTT. Encoded protein: CASSPGGKNTEAFF.

The V and J genes are TRBV25-1 and TRBJ2-2; 8 nucleotides match TRBD2. The CDR3 is made up of 16 amino acids. With V trimmed by 5 bases and J by 6 bases, 11 bases remained unmatched. Germline CDR1 MGHDK, CDR2 SYGVNS. The CDR3 DNA sequence: TGTGCCAGCAGTACCTCGGGACTAGATATCTCCGGGGAGCTGTTTTTT. Its protein is CASSTSGLDISGELFF.

The chain recombines TRBV29-1 with TRBJ1-2, with 10 bases aligning to TRBD1. The CDR3 is 15 residues long. In germline, CDR1 is SQVTM, CDR2 ANQGSEA. Trimming at V came to 6 bases and at J to 2 bases, leaving 9 bases not matched to a gene. In DNA, the CDR3 is TGCAGCGTCGACCTTACGGGACAGGGGAACTATGGCTACACCTTC. Its protein product is CSVDLTGQGNYGYTF.

Comments on this clonotype: An end of the junction does not agree with germline; a read error may underlie this. CDR3 sequence: CACSGRTGGPGANVLTF. The CDR3, as DNA: TGTGCCTGCAGCGGAAGGACAGGGGGACCTGGGGCCAACGTCCTGACTTTC. The V call is TRBV9, the J call TRBJ2-6; TRBD1 matches 10 bases. Germline values: CDR1 SGDLS, CDR2 YYNGEE. The CDR3 consists of 17 residues.

This clonotype has a count of ten or more. This chain links TRBV29-1 with TRBJ1-2, with no clear D. There are 13 residues in the CDR3. Germline loops: CDR1 SQVTM, CDR2 ANQGSEA. V gave up 5 bases and J gave up 0 bases, with 10 bases separating them. The CDR3, as DNA: TGCAGCGTTTTGGCAGCCTCTAACTATGGCTACACCTTC. Translation gives CSVLAASNYGYTF.

This chain joins TRBV20-1 and TRBJ1-4, with D possibly matching TRBD1 (6 bases). The CDR3 spans 11 residues. The germline V gene has CDR1 DFQATT and CDR2 SNEGSKA (reference sequence). Trimming cost V 7 bases and J 8 bases, with 11 bases left between them. For the CDR3, the DNA is TGCAGTGTGGGGACACGGGAAAAACTGTTTTTT. Amino acid sequence: CSVGTREKLFF.

This chain connects TRBV2 to TRBJ2-4; D gene uncertain. The CDR3 extends over 11 amino acids. V was clipped by 9 bases and J by 3 bases, with 6 bases between them. CDR1 is SNHLY, CDR2 FYNNEI, per germline. The CDR3 nucleotides read TGTGCCAGTCTGGGCAAAAACATTCAGTACTTC. Translated: CASLGKNIQYF.

This chain joins TRBV9 and TRBJ1-3; D is undetermined. Germline CDR1 is SGDLS and CDR2 is YYNGEE. CDR3 size: 16 residues. With 0 bases removed from V and 0 bases from J, the gap between germline ends came to 10 bases. CDR3 DNA: TGTGCCAGCAGCGTAGGTGGCGGCACCTCTGGAAACACCATATATTTT. Protein: CASSVGGGTSGNTIYF.

This clonotype was counted ten times or more. The chain has TRBV29-1 and TRBJ1-4; TRBD1 aligns across 9 bases. The germline CDR1 and CDR2 sequences are SQVTM and ANQGSEA. CDR3 length: 15 residues. J lost 8 bases, V lost 6 bases, and 13 bases had no gene match. CDR3 loop: CSVAPRTGAREKLFF. The CDR3 coding sequence is TGCAGCGTCGCTCCAAGGACAGGGGCAAGGGAAAAACTGTTTTTT.

This sequence joins TRBV29-1 and TRBJ2-7, with 13 bases identical to TRBD2. The V gene's germline CDR1 is SQVTM and CDR2 ANQGSEA. Trimming took 4 bases from V and 7 from J; bases not matched to a gene: 7. The CDR3 contains 14 residues. The CDR3 here is CSVVGLAGSNEQYF. CDR3 DNA sequence: TGCAGCGTTGTGGGACTAGCGGGATCTAATGAGCAGTACTTC.

This clonotype came up many times. The rearrangement uses TRBV10-3 and TRBJ1-1, with 9 bases aligning to TRBD1. Germline V lookup: CDR1 ENHRY, CDR2 SYGVKD. The CDR3 is 15 amino acids. The junction had 10 bases not matched to a gene; V was cut back by 6 bases and J by 5 bases. CDR3 amino acids: CAIRSAGQGRTEAFF. Written as DNA, the CDR3 is TGTGCCATCAGGTCAGCGGGACAGGGCAGGACTGAAGCTTTCTTT.